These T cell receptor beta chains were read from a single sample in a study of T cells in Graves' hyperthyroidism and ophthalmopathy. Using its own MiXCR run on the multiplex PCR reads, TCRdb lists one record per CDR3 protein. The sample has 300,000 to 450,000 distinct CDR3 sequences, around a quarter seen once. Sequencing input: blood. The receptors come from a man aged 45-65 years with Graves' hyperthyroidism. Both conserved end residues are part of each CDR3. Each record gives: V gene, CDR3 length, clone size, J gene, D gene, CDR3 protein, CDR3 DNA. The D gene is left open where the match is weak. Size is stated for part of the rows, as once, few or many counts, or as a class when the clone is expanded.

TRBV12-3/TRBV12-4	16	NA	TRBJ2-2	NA	CASSLNREPNTGELFF	TGTGCCAGCAGTCTTAACAGGGAGCCTAACACCGGGGAGCTGTTTTTT
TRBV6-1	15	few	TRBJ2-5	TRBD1	CASGGTGLKGETQYF	TGTGCCAGCGGGGGGACAGGGCTAAAAGGAGAGACCCAGTACTTC
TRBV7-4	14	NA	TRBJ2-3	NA	CASSFRPTTDTQYF	TGTGCCAGCAGCTTTAGACCAACCACAGATACGCAGTATTTT
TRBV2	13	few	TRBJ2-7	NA	CASSRGLLGEQYF	TGTGCCAGCAGCAGAGGACTACTTGGCGAGCAGTACTTC
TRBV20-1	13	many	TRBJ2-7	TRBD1	CSAVVRQGYEQYF	TGCAGTGCTGTCGTGAGACAGGGCTACGAGCAGTACTTC
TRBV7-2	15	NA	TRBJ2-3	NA	CASSLAVSGADTQYF	TGTGCCAGCAGCTTAGCGGTATCAGGGGCAGATACGCAGTATTTT
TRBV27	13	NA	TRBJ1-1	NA	CASSLNQGSEAFF	TGTGCCAGCAGTTTAAATCAGGGGAGTGAAGCTTTCTTT
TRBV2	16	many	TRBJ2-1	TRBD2	CASSEAAGLAFGEQFF	TGTGCCAGCAGTGAAGCGGCGGGACTAGCGTTCGGTGAGCAGTTCTTC
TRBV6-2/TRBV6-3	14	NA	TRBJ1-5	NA	CASSYRLDNQPQHF	TGTGCCAGCAGTTACCGCCTGGACAATCAGCCCCAGCATTTT
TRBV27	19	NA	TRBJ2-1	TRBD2	CASSPTHGLALGSYNEQFF	TGTGCCAGCAGTCCCACTCACGGACTAGCGTTGGGCTCCTACAATGAGCAGTTCTTC